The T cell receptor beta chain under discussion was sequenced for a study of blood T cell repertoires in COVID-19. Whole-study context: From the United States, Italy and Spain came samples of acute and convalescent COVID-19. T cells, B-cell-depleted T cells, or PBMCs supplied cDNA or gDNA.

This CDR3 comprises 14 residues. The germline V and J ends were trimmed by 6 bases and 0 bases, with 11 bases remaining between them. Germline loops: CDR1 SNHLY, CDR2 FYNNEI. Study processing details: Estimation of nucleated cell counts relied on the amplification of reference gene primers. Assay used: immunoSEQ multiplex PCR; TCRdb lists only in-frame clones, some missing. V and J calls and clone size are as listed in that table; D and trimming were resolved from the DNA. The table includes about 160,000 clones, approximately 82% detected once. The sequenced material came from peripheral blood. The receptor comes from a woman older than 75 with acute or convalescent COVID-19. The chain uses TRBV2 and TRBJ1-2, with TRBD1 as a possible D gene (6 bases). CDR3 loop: CASRAGTSNYGYTF. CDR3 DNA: TGTGCCAGCAGAGCCGGGACATCTAACTATGGCTACACCTTC.